This T cell receptor beta chain was retrieved from a study of T cell repertoires in cytomegalovirus infection. General observations from the study: Predominance within the ex vivo response was attributable to HLA-C-restricted CMV-specific TCR beta clonotypes.

This clonotype occurred many times. Antigen unknown. Trimming left V 0 bases short and J 4 bases short, with 10 bases between. The CDR3 runs 15 residues. The germline CDR1 and CDR2 sequences are SGHVS and FQNEAQ. TCRdb called the reads again in MiXCR, with one record for every CDR3 protein. The sample carries 150,000 or so distinct CDR3 sequences, 23% recorded once. The rearrangement links TRBV7-8 to TRBJ1-5; D gene ambiguous. The sequence was collected from a human donor in good health (CMV status not recorded). Some clones in this sample may be carry-over from other donors' samples. Input material: PBMCs. CDR3 nucleotides: TGTGCCAGCAGCTTAGCGTCTGGTCCAAATCAGCCCCAGCATTTT. It yields the protein CASSLASGPNQPQHF.